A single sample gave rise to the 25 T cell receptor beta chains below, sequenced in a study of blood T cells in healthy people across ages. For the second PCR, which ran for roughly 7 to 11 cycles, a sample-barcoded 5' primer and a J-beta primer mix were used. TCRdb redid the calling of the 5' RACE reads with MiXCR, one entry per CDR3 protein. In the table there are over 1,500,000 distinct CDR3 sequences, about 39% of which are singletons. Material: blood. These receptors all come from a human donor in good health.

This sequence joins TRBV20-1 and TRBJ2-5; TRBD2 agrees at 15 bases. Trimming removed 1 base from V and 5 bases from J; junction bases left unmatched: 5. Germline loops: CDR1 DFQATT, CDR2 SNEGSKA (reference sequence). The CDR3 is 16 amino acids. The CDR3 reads CSARGGTSGGLETQYF. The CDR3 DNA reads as TGCAGTGCTAGAGGAGGGACTAGCGGGGGGTTGGAGACCCAGTACTTC.

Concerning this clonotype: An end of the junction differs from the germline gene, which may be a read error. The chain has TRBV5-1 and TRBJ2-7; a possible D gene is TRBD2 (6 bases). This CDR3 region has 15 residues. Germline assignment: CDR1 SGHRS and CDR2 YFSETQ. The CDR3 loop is CASSLGTATRDEQYF. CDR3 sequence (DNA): TGCGCCAGCAGTTTGGGGACCGCGACTAGGGACGAGCAGTACTTC.

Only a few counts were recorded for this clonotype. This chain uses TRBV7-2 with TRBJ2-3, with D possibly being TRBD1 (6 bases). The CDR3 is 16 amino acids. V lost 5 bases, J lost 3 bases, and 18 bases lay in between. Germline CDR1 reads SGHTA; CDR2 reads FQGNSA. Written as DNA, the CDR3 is TGTGCCAGCAGCACCCAGGGGATGGTTAAGACAGATACGCAGTATTTT. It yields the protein CASSTQGMVKTDTQYF.

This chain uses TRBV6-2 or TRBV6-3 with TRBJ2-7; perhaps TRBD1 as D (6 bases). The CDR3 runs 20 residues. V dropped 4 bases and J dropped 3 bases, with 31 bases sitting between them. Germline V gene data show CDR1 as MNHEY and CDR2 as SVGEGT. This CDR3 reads CASSFTTRMNRGSRDYEQYF. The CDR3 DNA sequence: TGTGCCAGCAGTTTTACGACCAGGATGAATAGGGGGAGTCGGGACTACGAGCAGTACTTC.

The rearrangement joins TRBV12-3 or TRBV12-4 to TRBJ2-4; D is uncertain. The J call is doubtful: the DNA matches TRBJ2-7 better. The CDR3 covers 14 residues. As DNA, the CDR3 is TGTGCCAGCAGTTTTGAAGGGAACACCCACGAGCAGTACTTC. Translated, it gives CASSFEGNTHEQYF.

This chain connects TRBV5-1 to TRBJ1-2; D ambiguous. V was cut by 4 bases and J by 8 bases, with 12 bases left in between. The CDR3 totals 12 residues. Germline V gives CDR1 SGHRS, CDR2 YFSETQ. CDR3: CASSAESFGYTF. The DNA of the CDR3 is TGCGCCAGCAGCGCCGAGTCGTTCGGCTACACCTTC.

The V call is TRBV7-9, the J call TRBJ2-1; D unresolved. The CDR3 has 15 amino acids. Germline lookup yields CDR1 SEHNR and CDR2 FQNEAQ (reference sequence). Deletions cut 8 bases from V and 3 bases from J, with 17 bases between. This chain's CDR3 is CASPPTITLYNEQFF. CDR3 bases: TGTGCCAGCCCTCCTACTATAACCCTCTACAATGAGCAGTTCTTC.

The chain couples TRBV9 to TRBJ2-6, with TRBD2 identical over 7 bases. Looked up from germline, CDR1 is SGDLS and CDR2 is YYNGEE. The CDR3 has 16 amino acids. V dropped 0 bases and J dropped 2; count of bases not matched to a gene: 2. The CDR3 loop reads CASSVAAGAGANVLTF. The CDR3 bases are TGTGCCAGCAGCGTAGCCGCGGGAGCTGGGGCCAACGTCCTGACTTTC.

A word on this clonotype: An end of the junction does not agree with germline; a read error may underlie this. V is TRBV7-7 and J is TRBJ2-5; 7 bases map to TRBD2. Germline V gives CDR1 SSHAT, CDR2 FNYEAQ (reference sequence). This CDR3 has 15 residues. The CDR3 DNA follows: TGTGCTAGCAGCTTCGGCGGGGCGGGGGAGGGGACCCAGTACTTC. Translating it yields CASSFGGAGEGTQYF.

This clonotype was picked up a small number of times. The DNA for the CDR3 is TGTGCCAGCAGCCTCGGGGGCGCGGGGGAATGGGATACGCAGTATTTT. Encoded protein: CASSLGGAGEWDTQYF. The V and J genes are TRBV12-3 or TRBV12-4 and TRBJ2-3, with D possibly matching TRBD2 (7 bases). This CDR3 spans 16 amino acids. Trimming left V 6 bases short and J 6 bases short, with 22 bases between.

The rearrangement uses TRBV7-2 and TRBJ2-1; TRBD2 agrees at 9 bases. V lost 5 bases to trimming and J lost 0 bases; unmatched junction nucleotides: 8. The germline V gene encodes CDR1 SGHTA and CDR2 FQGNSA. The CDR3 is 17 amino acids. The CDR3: CASSPRTSAYSYNEQFF. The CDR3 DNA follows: TGTGCCAGCAGCCCTCGGACTAGCGCTTACTCCTACAATGAGCAGTTCTTC.

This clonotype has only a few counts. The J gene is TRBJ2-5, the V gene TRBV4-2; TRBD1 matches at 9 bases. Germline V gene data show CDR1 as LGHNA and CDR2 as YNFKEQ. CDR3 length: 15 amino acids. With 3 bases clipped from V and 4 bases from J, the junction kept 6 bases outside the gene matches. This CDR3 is CASSHLDRGGETQYF. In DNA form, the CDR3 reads TGTGCCAGCAGCCACCTGGACAGGGGAGGAGAGACCCAGTACTTC.

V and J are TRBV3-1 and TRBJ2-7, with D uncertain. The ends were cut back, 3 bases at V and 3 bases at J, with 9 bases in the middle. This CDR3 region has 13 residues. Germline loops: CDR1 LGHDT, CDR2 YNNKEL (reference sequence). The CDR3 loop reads CASSQYWGYEQYF. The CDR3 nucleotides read TGTGCCAGCAGCCAGTATTGGGGCTACGAGCAGTACTTC.

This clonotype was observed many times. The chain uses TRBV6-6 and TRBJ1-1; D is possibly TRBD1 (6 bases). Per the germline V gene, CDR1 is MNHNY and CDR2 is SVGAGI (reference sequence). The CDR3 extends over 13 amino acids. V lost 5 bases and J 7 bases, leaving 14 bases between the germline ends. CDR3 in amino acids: CASSTKQGREAFF. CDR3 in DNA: TGTGCCAGCAGTACTAAACAGGGTCGTGAAGCTTTCTTT.

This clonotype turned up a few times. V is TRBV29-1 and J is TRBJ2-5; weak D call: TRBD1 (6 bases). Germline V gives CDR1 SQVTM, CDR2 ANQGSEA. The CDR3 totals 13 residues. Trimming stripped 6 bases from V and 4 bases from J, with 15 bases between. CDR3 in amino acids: CSVAHRVVETQYF. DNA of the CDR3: TGCAGCGTCGCTCACAGGGTTGTAGAGACCCAGTACTTC.

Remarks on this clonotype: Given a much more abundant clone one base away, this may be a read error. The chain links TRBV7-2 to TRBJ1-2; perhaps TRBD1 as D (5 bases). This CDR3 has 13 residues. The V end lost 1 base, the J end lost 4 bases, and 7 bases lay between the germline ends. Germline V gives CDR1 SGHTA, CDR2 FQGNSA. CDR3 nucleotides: TGTGCCAGCAGCTTAGATGGGGCCTATGGCTACACCTTC. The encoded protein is CASSLDGAYGYTF. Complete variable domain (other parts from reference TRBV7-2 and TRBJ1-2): GAGVSQSPSNKVTEKGKDVELRCDPISGHTALYWYRQSLGQGLEFLIYFQGNSAPDKSGLPSDRFSAERTGGSVSTLTIQRTQQEDSAVYLCASSLDGAYGYTFGSGTRLTVV.

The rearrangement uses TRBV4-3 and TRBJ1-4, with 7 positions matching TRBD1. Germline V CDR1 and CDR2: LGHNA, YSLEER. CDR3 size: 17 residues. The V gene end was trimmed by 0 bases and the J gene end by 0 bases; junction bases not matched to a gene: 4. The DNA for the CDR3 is TGCGCCAGCAGCCAAGAGTTCAGGGGGGCAACTAATGAAAAACTGTTTTTT. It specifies CASSQEFRGATNEKLFF.

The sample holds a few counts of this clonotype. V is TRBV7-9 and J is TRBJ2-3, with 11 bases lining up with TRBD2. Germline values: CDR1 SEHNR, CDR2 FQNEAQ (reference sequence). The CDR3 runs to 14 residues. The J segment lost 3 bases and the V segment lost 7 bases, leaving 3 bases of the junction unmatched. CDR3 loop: CASNIAGGTDTQYF. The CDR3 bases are TGTGCCAGCAACATAGCGGGGGGGACAGATACGCAGTATTTT.

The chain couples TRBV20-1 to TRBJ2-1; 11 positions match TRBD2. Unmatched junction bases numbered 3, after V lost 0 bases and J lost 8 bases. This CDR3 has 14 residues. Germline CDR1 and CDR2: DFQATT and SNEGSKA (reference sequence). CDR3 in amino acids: CSAREKGLADEQFF. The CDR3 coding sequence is TGCAGTGCTAGAGAGAAGGGACTAGCGGATGAGCAGTTCTTC.

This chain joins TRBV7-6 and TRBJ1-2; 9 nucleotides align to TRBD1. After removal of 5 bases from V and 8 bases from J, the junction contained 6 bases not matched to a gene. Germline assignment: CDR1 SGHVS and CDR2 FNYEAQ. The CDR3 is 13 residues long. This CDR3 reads CASSPHRGQGYTF. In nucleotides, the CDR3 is TGTGCCAGCAGCCCACACAGGGGGCAAGGCTACACCTTC.

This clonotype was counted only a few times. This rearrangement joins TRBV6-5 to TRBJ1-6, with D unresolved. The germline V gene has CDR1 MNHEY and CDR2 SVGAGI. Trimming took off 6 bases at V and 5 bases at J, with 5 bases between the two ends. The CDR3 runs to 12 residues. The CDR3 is CASRRNNSPLHF. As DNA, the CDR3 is TGTGCCAGCAGGAGGAATAATTCACCCCTCCACTTT.

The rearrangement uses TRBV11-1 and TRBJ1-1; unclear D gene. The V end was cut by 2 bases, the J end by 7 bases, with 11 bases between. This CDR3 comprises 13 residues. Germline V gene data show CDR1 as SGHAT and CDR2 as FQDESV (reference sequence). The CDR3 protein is CASSLQGRHEAFF. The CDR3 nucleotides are TGTGCCAGCAGCTTACAAGGACGCCATGAAGCTTTCTTT.

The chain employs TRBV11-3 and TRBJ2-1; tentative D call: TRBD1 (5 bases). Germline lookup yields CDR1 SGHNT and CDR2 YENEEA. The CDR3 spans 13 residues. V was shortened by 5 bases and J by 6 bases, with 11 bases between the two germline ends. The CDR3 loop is CASSPGYCNEQFF. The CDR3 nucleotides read TGTGCCAGCAGCCCAGGGTACTGCAATGAGCAGTTCTTC.

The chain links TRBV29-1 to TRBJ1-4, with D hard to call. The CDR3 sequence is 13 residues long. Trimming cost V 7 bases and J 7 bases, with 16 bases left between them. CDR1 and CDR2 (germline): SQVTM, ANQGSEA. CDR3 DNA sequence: TGCAGCGGCCGGGCCCAATGGGGTGAAAAACTGTTTTTT. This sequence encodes CSGRAQWGEKLFF.

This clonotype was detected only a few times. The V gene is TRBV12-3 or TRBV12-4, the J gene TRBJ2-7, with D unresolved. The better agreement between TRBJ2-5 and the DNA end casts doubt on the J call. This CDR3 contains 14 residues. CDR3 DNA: TGTGCCAGCAGCCTAAGCCCCGAAGGAGAGACCCAGTACTTC. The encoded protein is CASSLSPEGETQYF.